The 5 T cell receptor beta chains reported below all come from one sample, sequenced in a study of blood T cells in healthy people across ages. Primers used in a second PCR of roughly 6 to 11 cycles were a sample-barcoded 5' primer and a J-beta primer mix. One entry per CDR3 protein, called by TCRdb with MiXCR from the 5' RACE reads. In the table there are about 620,000 distinct CDR3 sequences, 45% to 60% of which are singletons. The specimen sequenced was blood. The receptors here all came from a woman of 80 years or more in good health.

As regards this clonotype: A much larger clone is a single base away; this may be a read error. V gene TRBV25-1 combines with J gene TRBJ2-1; the D call may be TRBD1 or TRBD2 (5 bases each). The V gene lost 3 bases and the J gene lost 13 bases, with 25 bases spanning the gap. The CDR3 is 16 amino acids. Germline V gives CDR1 MGHDK, CDR2 SYGVNS. DNA of the CDR3: TGTGCCAGCAGTGATGAGGGAAGATTGGGGCAAGAGACCCAGTTCTTC. It encodes CASSDEGRLGQETQFF.

The chain employs TRBV12-3 or TRBV12-4 and TRBJ2-5; possible D gene TRBD2, 6 bases. V lost 4 bases and J lost 1, with 13 bases in between. There are 15 residues in the CDR3. The CDR3 nucleotides are TGTGCCAGCAGTTCTAGGGAGGATATCCAAGAGACCCAGTACTTC. The encoded protein is CASSSREDIQETQYF.

This chain joins TRBV20-1 and TRBJ2-1; D is undetermined. Germline V CDR1 and CDR2: DFQATT, SNEGSKA (reference sequence). This CDR3 has 12 residues. Deletions cut 5 bases from V and 3 bases from J, with 8 bases between. The CDR3 sequence: CSAGKLYNEQFF. The CDR3 DNA sequence: TGCAGTGCTGGCAAACTCTACAATGAGCAGTTCTTC.

Comment on this clonotype: The germline gene is not matched at one end of the junction; a read error may be the cause. This chain connects TRBV28 to TRBJ2-3; the D gene is possibly TRBD2 (7 bases). CDR1 is MDHEN, CDR2 SYDVKM, per germline. This CDR3 region has 14 residues. The CDR3 region is CASSFGGGRDTQYF. The CDR3 DNA reads as TGTGCTAGCAGTTTTGGGGGGGGGCGAGATACGCAGTATTTT.

The chain couples TRBV20-1 to TRBJ1-1; D gene uncertain. Germline assignment: CDR1 DFQATT and CDR2 SNEGSKA (reference sequence). CDR3 length: 14 residues. Trimming stripped 0 bases from V and 7 bases from J, with 15 bases between. The CDR3 here is CSARDRRTPLEAFF. For the CDR3, the DNA is TGCAGTGCTAGAGATAGGCGGACGCCCCTTGAAGCTTTCTTT.